This T cell receptor beta chain stems from a study of blood T cell repertoires in COVID-19. Study-level background: T cells, B-cell-depleted T cells, or PBMCs provided the cDNA or gDNA that served as material.

Source study methods: Scientists estimated how many nucleated cells there were by amplifying reference gene primers. Sequencing used immunoSEQ multiplex PCR; TCRdb keeps in-frame clones, though not all of them. V, J and clone size are those of that table, while D and trimming were read from the DNA. The table shows tens of thousands of clones, with about 80% occurring only once. J lost 0 bases, V lost 4 bases, and 4 bases had no gene match. The CDR3 has 15 residues. Germline values: CDR1 SGHVS, CDR2 FQNEAQ. The chain joins TRBV7-8 to TRBJ2-5; the match to TRBD2 covers 8 bases. Sequenced: peripheral blood. This clonotype originated in a man between 70 and 80 years old with active COVID-19. As DNA, the CDR3 is TGTGCCAGCAGCTCCGGGGGGGGCGACCAAGAGACCCAGTACTTC. It yields the protein CASSSGGGDQETQYF.